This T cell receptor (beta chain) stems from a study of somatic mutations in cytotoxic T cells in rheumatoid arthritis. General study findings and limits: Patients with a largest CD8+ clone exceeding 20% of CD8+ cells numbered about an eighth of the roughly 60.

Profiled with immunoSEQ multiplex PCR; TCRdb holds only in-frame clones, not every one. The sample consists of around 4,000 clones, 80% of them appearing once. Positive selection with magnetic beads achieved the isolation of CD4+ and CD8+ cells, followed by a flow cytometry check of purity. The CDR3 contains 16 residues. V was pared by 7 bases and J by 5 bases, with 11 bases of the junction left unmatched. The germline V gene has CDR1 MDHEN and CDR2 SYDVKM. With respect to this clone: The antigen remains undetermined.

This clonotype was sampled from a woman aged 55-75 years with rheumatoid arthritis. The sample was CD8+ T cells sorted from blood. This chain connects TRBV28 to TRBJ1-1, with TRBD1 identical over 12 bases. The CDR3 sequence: CASTHDGTGGFTEAFF. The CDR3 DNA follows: TGTGCCAGCACCCACGACGGGACAGGGGGCTTTACTGAAGCTTTCTTT.